Given below is one T cell receptor beta chain in context. V was clipped by 5 bases and J by 8 bases; unmatched bases: 9. The germline V gene has CDR1 SGHNT and CDR2 YENEEA. The CDR3 length is 15 residues. The data are from a study of blood T cell repertoires in COVID-19. Sequenced by immunoSEQ multiplex PCR; TCRdb stores in-frame clones only, minus some. The sample records 290,000 or so clones, approximately 89% being singletons. This chain uses TRBV11-3 with TRBJ1-4, with TRBD1 matching 9 bases. The sequenced material came from PBMCs or T cells enriched from blood (not recorded which). This TCR was sampled from a young woman who had recovered from COVID-19. The CDR3 here is CASSLSGTGREKLFF. The CDR3 DNA sequence: TGTGCCAGCAGCCTCTCCGGGACAGGGCGAGAAAAACTGTTTTTT.